This T cell receptor beta chain derives from a study of T cell responses to AZD1222 COVID-19 vaccine. Study results and caveats: Rises in breadth and depth of Spike-specific TCRs came after two AZD1222 doses.

About this clone: As yet, its antigen is unknown.

The method was immunoSEQ multiplex PCR; TCRdb's version includes in-frame clones alone and lacks a portion of them. The table includes 95,000 to 150,000 clones, around 92% detected once. The CDR3 is 16 amino acids. The junction had 7 bases not matched to a gene; V was cut back by 4 bases and J by 1 base. Germline CDR1 and CDR2: MNHEY and SMNVEV (reference sequence). The sequencing used peripheral blood, collected on day 0 of AZD1222 vaccination. V gene TRBV27 combines with J gene TRBJ1-1; 9 bases match TRBD1. The TCR sequence derives from an adult in good health. CDR3: CASSSTLGQGNTEAFF. The CDR3 DNA reads TGTGCCAGCAGTTCTACCTTGGGACAGGGGAACACTGAAGCTTTCTTT.